A selection of T cell receptor beta chains follows, all from one sample in a study of shared T cell receptors in the human thymus. Profiled with immunoSEQ multiplex PCR; TCRdb holds only in-frame clones, not every one. The sample contains some 400,000 clones, approximately 95% of which appear only once. Sequencing was performed on thymocytes. The receptors shown here come from a human donor. Both conserved end residues are part of each CDR3. A D gene is named only where the DNA matches it firmly. A row's size may be missing; if present it is once, few, many or a size class.

J gene: TRBJ2-7; clone size: .; V gene: TRBV9; D gene: TRBD2; CDR3 protein: CASSARGTSGPNEQYF; CDR3 DNA: TGTGCCAGCAGCGCCCGCGGGACTAGCGGGCCAAACGAGCAGTACTTC
J gene: TRBJ2-1; clone size: .; V gene: TRBV10-3; D gene: .; CDR3 protein: CAISESRDHSYNEQFF; CDR3 DNA: TGTGCCATCAGTGAGTCCCGGGACCACTCCTACAATGAGCAGTTCTTC
J gene: TRBJ2-5; clone size: .; V gene: TRBV7-9; D gene: TRBD2; CDR3 protein: CASSPSASGIQETQYF; CDR3 DNA: TGTGCCAGCAGCCCCTCGGCTAGCGGGATCCAAGAGACCCAGTACTTC
J gene: TRBJ2-5; clone size: once; V gene: TRBV7-2; D gene: .; CDR3 protein: CASSLRQQETQYF; CDR3 DNA: TGTGCCAGCAGCTTACGACAGCAAGAGACCCAGTACTTC
J gene: TRBJ1-1; clone size: .; V gene: TRBV29-1; D gene: TRBD1; CDR3 protein: CSAVRGRSTEAFF; CDR3 DNA: TGCAGCGCTGTCAGGGGGCGAAGTACTGAAGCTTTCTTT
J gene: TRBJ1-1; clone size: .; V gene: TRBV6-5; D gene: .; CDR3 protein: CASSYSRSLNTEAFF; CDR3 DNA: TGTGCCAGCAGTTACTCGAGAAGCCTGAACACTGAAGCTTTCTTT
J gene: TRBJ1-5; clone size: once; V gene: TRBV4-2; D gene: .; CDR3 protein: CASSQDFILRSNQPQHF; CDR3 DNA: TGTGCCAGCAGCCAAGATTTCATCCTGAGGAGCAATCAGCCCCAGCATTTT
J gene: TRBJ1-4; clone size: .; V gene: TRBV29-1; D gene: .; CDR3 protein: CSVEDPGEGNEKLFF; CDR3 DNA: TGCAGCGTTGAAGATCCGGGGGAGGGGAATGAAAAACTGTTTTTT
J gene: TRBJ2-7; clone size: .; V gene: TRBV18; D gene: .; CDR3 protein: CASSPYGQGTSGPNYEQYF; CDR3 DNA: TGTGCCAGCTCACCATATGGACAGGGAACTAGCGGGCCAAACTACGAGCAGTACTTC
J gene: TRBJ2-1; clone size: .; V gene: TRBV14; D gene: .; CDR3 protein: CASSHRVGVEQFF; CDR3 DNA: TGTGCCAGCAGCCATAGAGTAGGTGTTGAGCAGTTCTTC
J gene: TRBJ2-1; clone size: .; V gene: TRBV19; D gene: TRBD2; CDR3 protein: CASSIDAGTSGYNEQFF; CDR3 DNA: TGTGCCAGTAGTATAGATGCCGGGACTAGCGGGTACAATGAGCAGTTCTTC
J gene: TRBJ2-4; clone size: .; V gene: TRBV28; D gene: .; CDR3 protein: CASSTGVPLAKNIQYF; CDR3 DNA: TGTGCCAGCAGTACCGGGGTCCCTCTAGCCAAAAACATTCAGTACTTC
J gene: TRBJ1-4; clone size: .; V gene: TRBV28; D gene: .; CDR3 protein: CASSPVPRANEKLFF; CDR3 DNA: TGTGCCAGCAGCCCCGTCCCGAGAGCTAATGAAAAACTGTTTTTT
J gene: TRBJ2-5; clone size: once; V gene: TRBV7-7; D gene: .; CDR3 protein: CASSLPRTEETQYF; CDR3 DNA: TGTGCCAGCAGCTTACCCCGGACAGAAGAGACCCAGTACTTC
J gene: TRBJ1-2; clone size: .; V gene: TRBV27; D gene: TRBD1; CDR3 protein: CASKLDRGTYGYTF; CDR3 DNA: TGTGCCAGCAAATTGGACAGGGGGACCTATGGCTACACCTTC
J gene: TRBJ2-3; clone size: .; V gene: TRBV18; D gene: .; CDR3 protein: CASSPLRASTDTQYF; CDR3 DNA: TGTGCCAGCTCTCCCCTCCGGGCGAGCACAGATACGCAGTATTTT
J gene: TRBJ1-4; clone size: .; V gene: TRBV7-5; D gene: .; CDR3 protein: CVRSCLGGLDEKLFF; CDR3 DNA: TGTGTCAGAAGCTGCCTCGGGGGGCTAGATGAAAAACTGTTTTTT
J gene: TRBJ2-7; clone size: .; V gene: TRBV28; D gene: .; CDR3 protein: CASSRDGYEQYF; CDR3 DNA: TGTGCCAGCAGTCGGGACGGCTACGAGCAGTACTTC
J gene: TRBJ1-5; clone size: .; V gene: TRBV4-1; D gene: .; CDR3 protein: CASSQDHSGRSPSSNQPQHF; CDR3 DNA: TGCGCCAGCAGCCAAGATCATTCAGGGAGAAGCCCGAGTAGCAATCAGCCCCAGCATTTT
J gene: TRBJ2-4; clone size: .; V gene: TRBV4-2; D gene: .; CDR3 protein: CASSQSSATRAKNIQYF; CDR3 DNA: TGTGCCAGCAGCCAATCCAGCGCAACTCGAGCCAAAAACATTCAGTACTTC
J gene: TRBJ1-5; clone size: .; V gene: TRBV4-1; D gene: .; CDR3 protein: CASSQDRYAKTNQPQHF; CDR3 DNA: TGCGCCAGCAGCCAAGATAGGTACGCCAAGACCAATCAGCCCCAGCATTTT
J gene: TRBJ1-2; clone size: .; V gene: TRBV19; D gene: .; CDR3 protein: CAALGIPNYGYTF; CDR3 DNA: TGTGCCGCCCTAGGTATCCCGAACTATGGCTACACCTTC
J gene: TRBJ1-5; clone size: .; V gene: TRBV28; D gene: .; CDR3 protein: CASTLVQAPDQPQHF; CDR3 DNA: TGTGCCAGCACCCTAGTACAGGCCCCTGATCAGCCCCAGCATTTT
J gene: TRBJ2-1; clone size: .; V gene: TRBV7-9; D gene: TRBD2; CDR3 protein: CASTPGVAGAGEQFF; CDR3 DNA: TGTGCCAGCACCCCGGGAGTAGCGGGAGCTGGTGAGCAGTTCTTC
J gene: TRBJ2-1; clone size: .; V gene: TRBV28; D gene: .; CDR3 protein: CASRVLLPGPENEQFF; CDR3 DNA: TGTGCCAGCAGAGTTCTCCTCCCGGGGCCTGAAAATGAGCAGTTCTTC
J gene: TRBJ1-1; clone size: .; V gene: TRBV11-2; D gene: .; CDR3 protein: CASTPKEDAEAFF; CDR3 DNA: TGTGCCAGCACCCCGAAGGAGGACGCTGAAGCTTTCTTT
J gene: TRBJ2-4; clone size: once; V gene: TRBV27; D gene: TRBD2; CDR3 protein: CASSLGTSGSLAKNIQYF; CDR3 DNA: TGTGCCAGCAGTTTAGGGACTAGCGGATCTCTAGCCAAAAACATTCAGTACTTC
J gene: TRBJ2-1; clone size: .; V gene: TRBV15; D gene: .; CDR3 protein: CATSKEPTGLISYNEQFF; CDR3 DNA: TGTGCCACCAGCAAGGAACCGACAGGACTAATTTCCTACAATGAGCAGTTCTTC
J gene: TRBJ1-2; clone size: .; V gene: TRBV2; D gene: .; CDR3 protein: CASSEGAAAFTSNYGYTF; CDR3 DNA: TGTGCCAGCAGTGAAGGGGCGGCAGCTTTCACTTCTAACTATGGCTACACCTTC
J gene: TRBJ1-2; clone size: .; V gene: TRBV6-4; D gene: .; CDR3 protein: CASSDCNRRVGGYTF; CDR3 DNA: TGTGCCAGCAGTGACTGTAACAGGCGCGTTGGGGGCTACACCTTC
J gene: TRBJ2-3; clone size: .; V gene: TRBV19; D gene: TRBD2; CDR3 protein: CASSIHPPAREGTDTQYF; CDR3 DNA: TGTGCCAGTAGTATCCATCCCCCGGCCCGGGAGGGTACAGATACGCAGTATTTT
J gene: TRBJ2-1; clone size: .; V gene: TRBV9; D gene: .; CDR3 protein: CASSAGRSYNEQFF; CDR3 DNA: TGTGCCAGCAGCGCGGGCAGGTCTTACAATGAGCAGTTCTTC
J gene: TRBJ1-2; clone size: .; V gene: TRBV29-1; D gene: TRBD1; CDR3 protein: CSVHRTGGLGYTF; CDR3 DNA: TGCAGCGTTCACCGGACAGGGGGCCTAGGCTACACCTTC
J gene: TRBJ1-5; clone size: .; V gene: TRBV28; D gene: .; CDR3 protein: CASSLAANQPQHF; CDR3 DNA: TGTGCCAGCAGTTTAGCGGCCAATCAGCCCCAGCATTTT
J gene: TRBJ2-1; clone size: once; V gene: TRBV6-1; D gene: TRBD2; CDR3 protein: CASSEGEKAGGPGEQFF; CDR3 DNA: TGTGCCAGCAGTGAGGGTGAGAAGGCGGGAGGGCCGGGTGAGCAGTTCTTC
J gene: TRBJ1-2; clone size: .; V gene: TRBV5-1; D gene: .; CDR3 protein: CASSSRSRWGRHGYTF; CDR3 DNA: TGCGCCAGCAGCTCACGGTCCCGCTGGGGACGTCATGGCTACACCTTC
J gene: TRBJ2-1; clone size: .; V gene: TRBV5-4; D gene: .; CDR3 protein: CASSPQRAELYNEQFF; CDR3 DNA: TGTGCCAGCAGCCCCCAGAGGGCGGAGCTCTACAATGAGCAGTTCTTC
J gene: TRBJ2-7; clone size: .; V gene: TRBV27; D gene: .; CDR3 protein: CASSPDSLTYEQYF; CDR3 DNA: TGTGCCAGCAGTCCGGACAGCCTGACCTACGAGCAGTACTTC
J gene: TRBJ2-1; clone size: .; V gene: TRBV14; D gene: TRBD2; CDR3 protein: CASSPGLAGMNEQFF; CDR3 DNA: TGTGCCAGCAGCCCCGGACTAGCGGGAATGAATGAGCAGTTCTTC
J gene: TRBJ2-5; clone size: .; V gene: TRBV7-9; D gene: .; CDR3 protein: CASSYREQETQYF; CDR3 DNA: TGTGCCAGCAGCTACCGGGAACAAGAGACCCAGTACTTC
J gene: TRBJ2-7; clone size: .; V gene: TRBV5-1; D gene: TRBD1; CDR3 protein: CARYPGQEYEQYF; CDR3 DNA: TGCGCCAGATACCCGGGACAGGAGTACGAGCAGTACTTC
J gene: TRBJ2-7; clone size: once; V gene: TRBV5-1; D gene: TRBD1; CDR3 protein: CASSPGQDAYEQYF; CDR3 DNA: TGCGCCAGCAGTCCGGGACAGGATGCCTACGAGCAGTACTTC
J gene: TRBJ1-5; clone size: .; V gene: TRBV28; D gene: TRBD1; CDR3 protein: CASSCRQGNQPQHF; CDR3 DNA: TGTGCCAGCAGTTGTAGACAGGGGAATCAGCCCCAGCATTTT
J gene: TRBJ1-5; clone size: .; V gene: TRBV6-6; D gene: .; CDR3 protein: CASSPDSSNQPQHF; CDR3 DNA: TGTGCCAGCAGTCCCGACAGTAGCAATCAGCCCCAGCATTTT
J gene: TRBJ2-7; clone size: .; V gene: TRBV7-3; D gene: .; CDR3 protein: CASSPWGEYGMVEQYF; CDR3 DNA: TGTGCCAGCAGCCCATGGGGGGAGTATGGGATGGTCGAGCAGTACTTC
J gene: TRBJ2-3; clone size: .; V gene: TRBV7-2; D gene: .; CDR3 protein: CASSFSSSPRDTQYF; CDR3 DNA: TGTGCCAGCAGCTTTTCTAGCTCCCCTCGAGATACGCAGTATTTT
J gene: TRBJ2-1; clone size: once; V gene: TRBV9; D gene: TRBD2; CDR3 protein: CASSVSVATSVHNEQFF; CDR3 DNA: TGTGCCAGCAGCGTATCGGTCGCCACTAGCGTGCACAATGAGCAGTTCTTC
J gene: TRBJ1-2; clone size: .; V gene: TRBV19; D gene: .; CDR3 protein: CASSISGRELPYGYTF; CDR3 DNA: TGTGCCAGTAGTATATCCGGTAGGGAGCTCCCCTATGGCTACACCTTC
J gene: TRBJ2-7; clone size: once; V gene: TRBV7-7; D gene: .; CDR3 protein: CASSLVGTRGFSEQYF; CDR3 DNA: TGTGCCAGCAGCTTAGTTGGGACCCGAGGTTTTTCCGAGCAGTACTTC
J gene: TRBJ1-3; clone size: .; V gene: TRBV7-7; D gene: .; CDR3 protein: CASSRTGARGNTIYF; CDR3 DNA: TGTGCCAGCAGCCGAACCGGGGCAAGAGGAAACACCATATATTTT
J gene: TRBJ2-1; clone size: .; V gene: TRBV30; D gene: .; CDR3 protein: CAWSDTPLHNEQFF; CDR3 DNA: TGTGCCTGGAGTGATACTCCCCTCCACAATGAGCAGTTCTTC
J gene: TRBJ1-2; clone size: .; V gene: TRBV6-5; D gene: .; CDR3 protein: CASSYEDRPNYGYTF; CDR3 DNA: TGTGCCAGCAGTTACGAGGACAGACCTAACTATGGCTACACCTTC